This T cell receptor beta chain was profiled in a study of T cell repertoires in cytomegalovirus infection (dated by TCRdb to the late 2010s). For the wider study: Recently identified HLA-C-restricted CMV epitopes, whose presentation resists viral immunomodulation, were targeted by peptide stimulations together with well-studied HLA-B-restricted epitopes. Donor HLA type was relevant to the analysis, because carriage of CMV infection together with the matching HLA type was indicated by public TCR beta signatures. What the authors observed across the whole study: In both this cohort and an independent roughly 350-donor cohort, the cumulative frequency of public TCR beta family members distinguished carriers of CMV infection plus the relevant HLA type. In the ex vivo response, HLA-C-restricted CMV-specific TCR beta clonotypes were dominant, and in two of eight donors the single most frequent clonotype came from this HLA-C-restricted group.

The CDR3 spans 12 residues, from the cysteine through the phenylalanine. The CDR3 DNA has 36 bases and is translated from base 1. V is cut by 6 bases and J by 8 bases, and the space between the germline ends is 11 bases. Based on the germline V gene, the CDR1 and CDR2 sequences are SGHVS and FNYEAQ. This clonotype was seen once. The specificity of this receptor is unknown. Base qualities are not at hand, and no much larger clone is one base apart. A solitary read yields weak support. The sample's treatment or condition label, decoded: in vitro stimulation with specific CMV peptide epitopes to enrich CMV-specific T cells. Sequencer: Illumina HiSeq 1500. Clones were called with MiXCR by TCRdb after fastp trimmed the public reads at Q25, and only in-frame beta chains were retained. Each record represents a unique CDR3 protein, reported with the most common genes and DNA among its rows. This sample gives around 710,000 distinct CDR3 sequences in total; 25% to 35% of them show up just once. About an eighth of the sample belongs to the ten largest clones.

This clonotype originated in a human donor in good health (CMV status not recorded). Some clones in this sample may be carry-over from other donors' samples. The V gene is TRBV7-6 and the J gene is TRBJ2-1; possibly the D gene is TRBD2, per 6 matching bases. Source: cultured CD8+ T cells from PBMCs, taken from culture after CMV antigen stimulation. The CDR3 here reads CASSFTSYEQFF. Here is the DNA: TGTGCCAGCAGTTTTACTAGCTATGAGCAGTTCTTC. With the rest looked up from the reference TRBV7-6 and TRBJ2-1 genes rather than sequenced, the full variable domain is GAGVSQSPRYKVTKRGQDVALRCDPISGHVSLYWYRQALGQGPEFLTYFNYEAQQDKSGLPNDRFSAERPEGSISTLTIQRTEQRDSAMYRCASSFTSYEQFFGPGTRLTVL.